The 4 T cell receptor beta chains reported below all come from one sample, sequenced in a study of metastatic and nonmetastatic thyroid tumors. All patients reached thyroid surgery having received no treatment beforehand. MiXCR reprocessed the PCR reads for TCRdb. The sample has about 17,000 clones, over 25% seen once. The sequenced material came from tumor tissue. All receptors derive from a male donor with papillary thyroid cancer or a benign thyroid nodule (not recorded which). Some clones in this sample may be carry-over from other donors' samples.

Judged by abundance, this clone is medium-sized (0.01 to 0.1%). V gene TRBV12-3 or TRBV12-4 combines with J gene TRBJ2-1, with 7 bases aligning to TRBD2. J was trimmed by 7 bases and V by 7 bases; bases with no gene match: 4. The CDR3 spans 12 residues. CDR3 DNA sequence: TGTGCCAGCACGGGAGGAGGAAATGAGCAGTTCTTC. Its protein product is CASTGGGNEQFF.

J is TRBJ2-6 and V is TRBV6-1, with D perhaps TRBD1 (5 bases). The V gene lost 6 bases and the J gene lost 1 base, with 10 bases spanning the gap. The CDR3 runs to 15 residues. CDR1 is MNHNS, CDR2 SASEGT, per germline. CDR3 protein: CASRIDRSGANVLTF. The CDR3 nucleotides read TGTGCCAGCAGGATCGACAGATCTGGGGCCAACGTCCTGACTTTC.

The sample holds one count of this clone. At one end the junction does not follow the germline gene, possibly because of a read error. This sequence joins TRBV20-1 and TRBJ1-1; tentatively, D is TRBD1 (5 bases). Germline loops: CDR1 DFQATT, CDR2 SNEGSKA (reference sequence). The CDR3 runs to 16 residues. CDR3 DNA: TGCATTGCTACTGACGCCGGGGCATGGATGAACACTGAAGCTTTCTTT. It specifies CIATDAGAWMNTEAFF.

The table lists this clone with many counts. This rearrangement joins TRBV4-1 to TRBJ2-2; no clear D gene. Per the germline V gene, CDR1 is MGHRA and CDR2 is YSYEKL. V was trimmed by 1 base and J by 8 bases, leaving 5 bases between them. The CDR3 has 12 residues. The CDR3 region is CASSQAGGELFF. In DNA form, the CDR3 reads TGCGCCAGCAGCCAAGCCGGGGGGGAGCTGTTTTTT.